The 26 T cell receptor beta chains below all came from one sample that was sequenced in a study of blood T cell repertoires in COVID-19. This table comes from immunoSEQ multiplex PCR, and its TCRdb copy is limited to in-frame clones, with some not included. The sample contains fewer than 300,000 clones, less than 85% of which appear only once. The sample taken for sequencing was peripheral blood. These TCRs come from a woman between 70 and 85 years old with active or convalescent COVID-19.

V and J are TRBV5-1 and TRBJ2-7, with 7 bases aligning to TRBD1. Looked up from germline, CDR1 is SGHRS and CDR2 is YFSETQ. The CDR3 consists of 14 residues. V dropped 9 bases and J dropped 3; count of bases not matched to a gene: 12. The CDR3 is CATRDPSGGYEQYF. CDR3 nucleotide sequence: TGCGCCACCCGTGACCCCTCAGGGGGCTACGAGCAGTACTTC.

V is TRBV7-2 and J is TRBJ2-7; TRBD2 matches at 11 bases. CDR3 length equals 15 residues. The germline gives CDR1 SGHTA, CDR2 FQGNSA. With V trimmed by 5 bases and J by 0 bases, 3 bases remained unmatched. This CDR3 reads CASSTGLAVSYEQYF. DNA of the CDR3: TGTGCCAGCAGCACGGGACTAGCGGTCTCCTACGAGCAGTACTTC. The variable domain in full, with the rest retrieved from reference TRBV7-2 and TRBJ2-7, is GAGVSQSPSNKVTEKGKDVELRCDPISGHTALYWYRQSLGQGLEFLIYFQGNSAPDKSGLPSDRFSAERTGGSVSTLTIQRTQQEDSAVYLCASSTGLAVSYEQYFGPGTRLTVT.

The rearrangement links TRBV7-2 to TRBJ1-5; 8 positions agree with TRBD1. The germline CDR1 and CDR2 sequences are SGHTA and FQGNSA. V lost 1 base, J lost 7 bases, and 9 bases stayed unmatched. This CDR3 region has 16 residues. The CDR3 loop reads CASSLEPQGGEQPQHF. The CDR3, as DNA: TGTGCCAGCAGCTTAGAACCACAGGGGGGGGAACAGCCCCAGCATTTT.

The chain carries TRBV5-1 and TRBJ2-1; TRBD2 matches 7 bases. This CDR3 has 15 amino acids. Germline CDR1 SGHRS, CDR2 YFSETQ. Trimming at V came to 4 bases and at J to 9 bases, leaving 13 bases not matched to a gene. CDR3 in DNA: TGCGCCAGCAGCACGAGGGTGGGAGGGCCAGGTGAGCAGTTCTTC. Its protein product is CASSTRVGGPGEQFF.

This clone was recorded once. The V gene is TRBV19, the J gene TRBJ2-3; the D gene is possibly TRBD1 (6 bases). Per germline, CDR1 LNHDA and CDR2 SQIVND (reference sequence). CDR3 length: 13 residues. Between the trimmed V and J ends, which lost 5 bases and 6 bases, there was a span of 12 bases. The CDR3 DNA sequence: TGTGCCAGTAGTTCAGGGGAAACGGATACGCAGTATTTT. Translation: CASSSGETDTQYF.

The CDR3 reads CASSLTSGRGTDTQYF. Here the CDR3 DNA reads TGTGCCAGCAGCTTAACTAGCGGGAGGGGCACAGATACGCAGTATTTT. The genes are TRBV7-9 and TRBJ2-3, with TRBD2 matching 13 bases. The CDR3 sequence is 16 residues long. The V gene's germline CDR1 is SEHNR and CDR2 FQNEAQ (reference sequence). V lost 2 bases and J lost 1; bases outside the gene matches: 0.

The chain uses TRBV19 and TRBJ1-1; D is perhaps TRBD1 (6 bases). Germline CDR1 reads LNHDA; CDR2 reads SQIVND (reference sequence). V lost 7 bases and J lost 4, with 16 bases in between. This CDR3 spans 14 amino acids. DNA of the CDR3: TGTGCCAGTACACAGGGTATGGTGAGCACTGAAGCTTTCTTT. The encoded protein is CASTQGMVSTEAFF.

This clone was observed once. The chain employs TRBV7-2 and TRBJ1-6; unclear D gene. Germline V gene lookup returns CDR1 SGHTA and CDR2 FQGNSA. The CDR3 is 15 residues long. V lost 5 bases to trimming and J lost 4 bases, with 12 bases between them. In DNA form, the CDR3 reads TGTGCCAGCAGCCGGGATGCCAATTATAATTCACCCCTCCACTTT. Translating it yields CASSRDANYNSPLHF. Full variable domain (remainder filled in from reference TRBV7-2 and TRBJ1-6): GAGVSQSPSNKVTEKGKDVELRCDPISGHTALYWYRQSLGQGLEFLIYFQGNSAPDKSGLPSDRFSAERTGGSVSTLTIQRTQQEDSAVYLCASSRDANYNSPLHFGNGTRLTVT.

This clone showed up just once. The sample contains more than one DNA sequence encoding this CDR3. The chain links TRBV6-2 or TRBV6-3 to TRBJ1-1, with a weak D call TRBD1 (5 bases). The CDR3 has 13 amino acids. Germline V gives CDR1 MNHEY, CDR2 SVGEGT. The ends were cut back, 2 bases at V and 1 base at J, with 5 bases in the middle. This CDR3 reads CASSYGQNTEAFF. The CDR3 nucleotides are TGTGCCAGCAGTTACGGACAGAACACTGAAGCTTTCTTT.

This chain connects TRBV5-1 to TRBJ2-3; 11 nucleotides line up with TRBD1. The CDR3 extends over 16 amino acids. From germline, CDR1 is SGHRS and CDR2 YFSETQ. Trimming cost V 4 bases and J 4 bases; bases outside gene matches: 8. In nucleotides, the CDR3 is TGCGCCAGCAGCGAGATGGGACAGGGGGGTTCAGATACGCAGTATTTT. It translates to CASSEMGQGGSDTQYF.

The V and J genes are TRBV4-1 and TRBJ2-2; D is perhaps TRBD2 (5 bases). V was pared by 1 base and J by 7 bases, with 13 bases between. CDR3 length: 15 amino acids. Germline V gives CDR1 MGHRA, CDR2 YSYEKL. The CDR3 spells CASSQAQDSYGELFF. Here the CDR3 DNA reads TGCGCCAGCAGCCAAGCCCAGGACTCTTACGGGGAGCTGTTTTTT.

The chain links TRBV7-9 to TRBJ1-2, with D hard to call. CDR3 length equals 14 residues. Germline V lookup: CDR1 SEHNR, CDR2 FQNEAQ (reference sequence). The V gene lost 3 bases and the J gene lost 1 base, with 9 bases spanning the gap. The CDR3 protein is CASSLGVVNYGYTF. The CDR3 nucleotides are TGTGCCAGCAGCTTGGGCGTGGTTAACTATGGCTACACCTTC.

The rearrangement uses TRBV4-2 and TRBJ2-1, with D hard to call. The germline gives CDR1 LGHNA, CDR2 YNFKEQ. This CDR3 is 13 amino acids long. V lost 1 base to trimming and J lost 7 bases, with 8 bases between them. DNA of the CDR3: TGTGCCAGCAGCCAAGTGGGCCCTAATGAGCAGTTCTTC. Translation gives CASSQVGPNEQFF.

This sequence joins TRBV4-3 and TRBJ2-2; 8 bases agree with TRBD2. This CDR3 is 20 amino acids long. The germline gives CDR1 LGHNA, CDR2 YSLEER. V shed 1 base, J shed 6 bases, and the junction held 19 bases outside the gene matches. The CDR3 loop reads CASSQVGSGGPNGDPGELFF. The CDR3 nucleotides are TGCGCCAGCAGCCAAGTGGGAAGCGGGGGTCCCAATGGGGATCCCGGGGAGCTGTTTTTT.

The V gene is TRBV29-1, the J gene TRBJ1-1, with 10 bases lining up with TRBD1. This CDR3 comprises 15 residues. The trim removed 5 bases at V and 5 bases at J, leaving 11 bases unmatched. Germline V gene data show CDR1 as SQVTM and CDR2 as ANQGSEA. The CDR3 sequence: CSVPTDRGSGTEAFF. CDR3 nucleotide sequence: TGCAGCGTTCCCACGGACAGGGGGAGTGGGACTGAAGCTTTCTTT.

This sequence joins TRBV11-2 and TRBJ1-2; 7 bases line up with TRBD1. Germline-derived CDR1 and CDR2 are SGHAT and FQNNGV. Germline trimming cut 3 bases from V and 4 bases from J; bases unmatched to any gene: 8. This CDR3 has 15 amino acids. The CDR3 spells CASSFGAGTAYGYTF. DNA of the CDR3: TGTGCCAGCAGCTTTGGGGCCGGGACAGCCTATGGCTACACCTTC.

This chain uses TRBV5-1 with TRBJ2-2; maybe TRBD1 (6 bases). The CDR3 has 15 amino acids. CDR1 is SGHRS and CDR2 is YFSETQ in the germline V gene. The V end lost 4 bases, the J end lost 0 bases, and 10 bases lay between the germline ends. CDR3 in DNA: TGCGCCAGCAGCGGGGGACACACGAACACCGGGGAGCTGTTTTTT. Protein sequence: CASSGGHTNTGELFF.

This clone was counted once. This chain uses TRBV5-6 with TRBJ2-7; D call uncertain. This CDR3 contains 12 residues. Germline values: CDR1 SGHDT, CDR2 YYEEEE. Trimming took off 3 bases at V and 3 bases at J, with 7 bases between the two ends. CDR3 sequence (DNA): TGTGCCAGCAGCTCCGTAGTCTACGAGCAGTACTTC. As protein: CASSSVVYEQYF. Drawing the rest from reference TRBV5-6 and TRBJ2-7, the complete variable domain is DAGVTQSPTHLIKTRGQQVTLRCSPKSGHDTVSWYQQALGQGPQFIFQYYEEEERQRGNFPDRFSGHQFPNYSSELNVNALLLGDSALYLCASSSVVYEQYFGPGTRLTVT.

The rearrangement links TRBV7-9 to TRBJ2-1; D is possibly TRBD2 (6 bases). This CDR3 region has 13 residues. The V end lost 7 bases, the J end lost 9 bases, and 16 bases lay between the germline ends. Germline lookup yields CDR1 SEHNR and CDR2 FQNEAQ (reference sequence). CDR3 residues: CASIDRGIGEQFF. As DNA, the CDR3 is TGTGCCAGCATCGATCGGGGGATCGGTGAGCAGTTCTTC. The complete variable domain, with remaining parts taken from reference TRBV7-9 and TRBJ2-1, reads DTGVSQNPRHKITKRGQNVTFRCDPISEHNRLYWYRQTLGQGPEFLTYFQNEAQLEKSRLLSDRFSAERPKGSFSTLEIQRTEQGDSAMYLCASIDRGIGEQFFGPGTRLTVL.

V and J are TRBV2 and TRBJ2-1; the match to TRBD2 covers 11 bases. Germline V lookup: CDR1 SNHLY, CDR2 FYNNEI. This CDR3 contains 14 residues. Trimming at V came to 7 bases and at J to 3 bases, leaving 2 bases not matched to a gene. The DNA of the CDR3 is TGTGCCAGCACCGGGACTAGCGGCTACAATGAGCAGTTCTTC. Translation: CASTGTSGYNEQFF. The whole variable domain, remainder taken from reference TRBV2 and TRBJ2-1, is EPEVTQTPSHQVTQMGQEVILRCVPISNHLYFYWYRQILGQKVEFLVSFYNNEISEKSEIFDDQFSVERPDGSNFTLKIRSTKLEDSAMYFCASTGTSGYNEQFFGPGTRLTVL.

The chain has TRBV27 and TRBJ2-1; TRBD2 aligns across 8 bases. Per germline, CDR1 MNHEY and CDR2 SMNVEV (reference sequence). This CDR3 is 16 amino acids long. The trim removed 4 bases at V and 6 bases at J, leaving 11 bases unmatched. The DNA of the CDR3 is TGTGCCAGCAGTTCACGACCGGGACTAGGAAGCAATGAGCAGTTCTTC. Its protein is CASSSRPGLGSNEQFF.

V and J are TRBV5-4 and TRBJ2-2, with D possibly matching TRBD1 (6 bases). CDR1 is SGHNT and CDR2 is YYREEE in the germline V gene (reference sequence). V was clipped by 9 bases and J by 0 bases, with 9 bases between them. The CDR3 totals 13 residues. CDR3 bases: TGTGCCACTGGACAGACGAACACCGGGGAGCTGTTTTTT. Translating gives CATGQTNTGELFF.

The gene calls are TRBV5-5 and TRBJ1-2; D unresolved. V lost 2 bases and J lost 8, with 13 bases in between. Germline CDR1 and CDR2: SGHKS and YYEKEE (reference sequence). The CDR3 runs to 13 residues. For the CDR3, the DNA is TGTGCCAGCAGCTTCAAGATCGAGGCAGGCTACACCTTC. The encoded protein is CASSFKIEAGYTF.

This chain connects TRBV5-1 to TRBJ1-2; 9 nucleotides agree with TRBD1. This CDR3 region has 15 residues. V shed 4 bases and J 2 bases; nucleotides not matched to a gene: 6. Germline CDR1 reads SGHRS; CDR2 reads YFSETQ. The CDR3 DNA sequence: TGCGCCAGCAGCGCCGCCGGGACAGGGAACTATGGCTACACCTTC. It codes for CASSAAGTGNYGYTF.

The genes are TRBV18 and TRBJ1-4, with D unresolved. The CDR3 extends over 13 amino acids. Trimming stripped 4 bases from V and 8 bases from J, with 11 bases between. CDR1 and CDR2 (germline): KGHSH, LQKENI. CDR3: CASSLLVEEKLFF. The CDR3 DNA reads as TGTGCCAGCTCACTGCTTGTGGAGGAAAAACTGTTTTTT.

The gene calls are TRBV5-1 and TRBJ1-3; tentatively, D is TRBD1 (6 bases). The CDR3 is made up of 15 amino acids. CDR1 and CDR2 from the germline V gene are SGHRS and YFSETQ. The V gene lost 4 bases and the J gene lost 2 bases, with 13 bases spanning the gap. CDR3 DNA sequence: TGCGCCAGCAGCCGGACAGCAGGTGCTGGAAACACCATATATTTT. The encoded protein is CASSRTAGAGNTIYF.